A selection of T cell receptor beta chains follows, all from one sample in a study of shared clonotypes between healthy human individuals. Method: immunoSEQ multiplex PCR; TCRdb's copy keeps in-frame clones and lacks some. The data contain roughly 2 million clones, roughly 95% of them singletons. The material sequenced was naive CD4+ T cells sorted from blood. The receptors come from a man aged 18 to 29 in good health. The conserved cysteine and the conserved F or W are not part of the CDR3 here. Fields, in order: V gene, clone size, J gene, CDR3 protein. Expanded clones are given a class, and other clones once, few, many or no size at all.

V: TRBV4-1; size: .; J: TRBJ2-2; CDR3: ASSQLAGGPTNTGELF
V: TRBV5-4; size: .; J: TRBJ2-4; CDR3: ASSLGQGAIAKNIQY
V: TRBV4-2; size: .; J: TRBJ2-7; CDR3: ASSQGRGVTYEQY
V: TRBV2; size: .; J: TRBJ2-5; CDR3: ASSEALLAGADIETQY
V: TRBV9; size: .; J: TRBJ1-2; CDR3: ASSVDPGNKGYT
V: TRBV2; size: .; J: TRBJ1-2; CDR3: ASSADRPSYGYT
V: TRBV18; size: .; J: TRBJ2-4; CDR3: ASSLGLMDIQY
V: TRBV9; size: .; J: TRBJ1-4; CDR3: ASSRDPGYNEKLF
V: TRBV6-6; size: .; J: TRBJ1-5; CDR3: ASSYSDWSSNQPQH
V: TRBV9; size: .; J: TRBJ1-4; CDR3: ASSVASYNEKLF
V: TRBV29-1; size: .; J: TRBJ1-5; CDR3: SVEAPQPQH
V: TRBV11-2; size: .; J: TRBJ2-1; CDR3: ASSFLRSNNEQF
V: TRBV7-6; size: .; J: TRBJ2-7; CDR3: ASSLAPVAGGLYEQY
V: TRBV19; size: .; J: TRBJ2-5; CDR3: ASSAPGYQREKSQY
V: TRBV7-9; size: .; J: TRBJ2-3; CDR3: ASSLPVAEDTQY
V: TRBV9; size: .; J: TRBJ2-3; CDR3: ASRKIAGVSDTQY
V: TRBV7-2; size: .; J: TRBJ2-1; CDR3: ASSSDGNEQF
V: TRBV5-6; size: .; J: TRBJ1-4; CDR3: ASSFRGAGEKLF
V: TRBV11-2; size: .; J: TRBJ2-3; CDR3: ASSRQGGTDTQY
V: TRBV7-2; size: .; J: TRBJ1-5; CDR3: ASSLSGGNQPQH
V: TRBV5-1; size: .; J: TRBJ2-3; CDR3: ASSLGLAGADTQY
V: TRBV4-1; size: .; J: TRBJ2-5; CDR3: ASSQLYRRETQY
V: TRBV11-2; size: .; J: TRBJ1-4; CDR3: ASSLAPQGATNEKLF
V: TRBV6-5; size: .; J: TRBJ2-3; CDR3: ASSATSFSTDTQY
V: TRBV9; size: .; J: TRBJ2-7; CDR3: ASSVGRSSYEQY
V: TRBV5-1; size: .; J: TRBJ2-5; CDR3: ASSPEREWRETQY
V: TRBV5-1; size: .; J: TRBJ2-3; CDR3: ASSLGLAGSDTQY
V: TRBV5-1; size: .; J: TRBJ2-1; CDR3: ASSLGDVYNEQF
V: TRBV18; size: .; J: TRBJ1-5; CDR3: ASSPRNQPQH
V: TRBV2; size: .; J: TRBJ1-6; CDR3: ASSEPPGGYNSPLH
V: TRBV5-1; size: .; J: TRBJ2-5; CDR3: ASSLEERLQETQY
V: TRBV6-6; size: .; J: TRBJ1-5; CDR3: ASRDGNFQPQH
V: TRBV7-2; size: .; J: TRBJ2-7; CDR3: ASSPLGGGSYEQY
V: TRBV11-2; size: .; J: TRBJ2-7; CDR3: ASSIDRESYEQY
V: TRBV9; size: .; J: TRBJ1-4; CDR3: ASSVGHGGGHEKLF
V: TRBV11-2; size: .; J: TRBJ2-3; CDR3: ASSLFTDTQY
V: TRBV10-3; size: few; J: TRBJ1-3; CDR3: AISPTDNTIY
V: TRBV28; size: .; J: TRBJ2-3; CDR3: ASREDSADTQY
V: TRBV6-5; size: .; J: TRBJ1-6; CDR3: ASRQGAGNSPLH